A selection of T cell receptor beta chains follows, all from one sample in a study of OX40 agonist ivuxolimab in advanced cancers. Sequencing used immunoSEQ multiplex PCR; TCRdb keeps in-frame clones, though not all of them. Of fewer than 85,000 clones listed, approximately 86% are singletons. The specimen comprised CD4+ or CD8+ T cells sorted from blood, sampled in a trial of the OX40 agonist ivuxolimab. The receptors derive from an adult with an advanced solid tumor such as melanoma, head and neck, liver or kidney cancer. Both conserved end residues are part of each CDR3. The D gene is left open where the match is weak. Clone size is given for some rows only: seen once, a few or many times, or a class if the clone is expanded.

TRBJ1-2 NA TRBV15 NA TGTGCCACCAGCAGTTCGGGCCGAATGGGCTACACCTTC CATSSSGRMGYTF
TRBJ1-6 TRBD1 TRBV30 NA TGTGCCTGCCCCGAGGGAGCAGGGGGGCAAAATTCACCCCTCCACTTT CACPEGAGGQNSPLHF
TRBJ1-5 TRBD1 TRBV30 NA TGTGCCTGGAGCTCGGACAGGGGCCCTGGTCAGCCCCAGCATTTT CAWSSDRGPGQPQHF
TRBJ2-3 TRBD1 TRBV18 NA TGTGCCAGCTCACCACCGGGGACAGGGCGCACAGATACGCAGTATTTT CASSPPGTGRTDTQYF
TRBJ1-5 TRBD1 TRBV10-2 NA TGCGCCAGCAGGGACAGGGATTATAGCAATCAGCCCCAGCATTTT CASRDRDYSNQPQHF
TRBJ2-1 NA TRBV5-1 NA TGCGCCAGCAGCTTGGTGGCTAGGCCAGATGAGCAGTTCTTC CASSLVARPDEQFF
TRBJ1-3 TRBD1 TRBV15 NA TGTGCCACCAGCAGAAGCCCCACAGGGGGTCTTTCTGGAAACACCATATATTTT CATSRSPTGGLSGNTIYF
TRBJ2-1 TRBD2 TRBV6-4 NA TGTGCCAGCAGTGAAAAACGCGGGGGGGTATACAATGAGCAGTTCTTC CASSEKRGGVYNEQFF
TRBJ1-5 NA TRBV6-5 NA TGTGCCAGCAGGCTGGGGATGGGACAGCCCCAGCATTTT CASRLGMGQPQHF
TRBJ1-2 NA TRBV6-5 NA TGTGCCAGCAGTCCGGACGGATCCTATGGCTACACCTTC CASSPDGSYGYTF
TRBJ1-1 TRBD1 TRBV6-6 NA TGTGCCAGCAGGCCACAGGGGGGGAGGTACACTGAAGCTTTCTTT CASRPQGGRYTEAFF
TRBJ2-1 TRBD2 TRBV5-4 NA TGCGCCAGCAGCCTTTCGCTTGGGACTAGCGGGGGCTACAATGAGCAGTTCTTC CASSLSLGTSGGYNEQFF
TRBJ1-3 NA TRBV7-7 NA TGTGCCAGCAGCCCTGGGGGGCAAGGTGGAAACACCATATATTTT CASSPGGQGGNTIYF
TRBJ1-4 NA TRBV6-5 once TGTGCCAGCAGCCTTGGAGGAACACAGGGAAAACTGTTTTTT CASSLGGTQGKLFF
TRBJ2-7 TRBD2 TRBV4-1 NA TGCGCCAGCAGCCAAGAGTCCCTTAGCGGGCGTAACTACGAGCAGTACTTC CASSQESLSGRNYEQYF
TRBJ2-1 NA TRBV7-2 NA TGTGCCACCCATCCGGGGTTCTACAATGAGCAGTTCTTC CATHPGFYNEQFF
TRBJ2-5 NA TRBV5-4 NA TGTGCCAGCAGCTACCCTAGGCAGGGCGAAGAGACCCAGTACTTC CASSYPRQGEETQYF
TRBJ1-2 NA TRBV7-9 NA TGTGCCAGCAGCTTAACAGGGTCGTCTGGTGGCTACACCTTC CASSLTGSSGGYTF
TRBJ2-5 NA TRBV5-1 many TGCGCCAGCAGCTTGGTGGGTGAGACCCAGTACTTC CASSLVGETQYF
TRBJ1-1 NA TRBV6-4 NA TGTGCCAGCGGGGGCATTTCGAATCAGATGAACACTGAAGCTTTCTTT CASGGISNQMNTEAFF
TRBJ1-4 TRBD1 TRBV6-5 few TGTGCCAGCAGATCACAGGGGGGGGATGAAAAACTGTTTTTT CASRSQGGDEKLFF
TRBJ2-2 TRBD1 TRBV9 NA TGTGCCAGCAGCGTAGGGGTCCGGGACAGGGAGTTGTTTTTT CASSVGVRDRELFF
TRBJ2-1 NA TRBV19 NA TGTGCCAGTAGTTCTCAATACTGGGCCGCCAATGAGCGGTTCTTC CASSSQYWAANERFF
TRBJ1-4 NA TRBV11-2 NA TGTGCCAGCAGCTCCCCTCGGGGGGGCTCGCCTAATGAAAAACTGTTTTTT CASSSPRGGSPNEKLFF
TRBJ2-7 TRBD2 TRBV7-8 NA TGTGCCAGCAGTTTAGCGGGGTCACGGCAGTACTTC CASSLAGSRQYF
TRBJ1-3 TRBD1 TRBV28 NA TGTGCCAGCAGTACTCCGGGACAGGGTACTGGAAACACCATATATTTT CASSTPGQGTGNTIYF
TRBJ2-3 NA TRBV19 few TGTGCCAGTAGTATAGATCCGGGTGTCACAGATACGCAGTATTTT CASSIDPGVTDTQYF
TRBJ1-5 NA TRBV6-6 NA TGTGCCAGCAGTTACACTCAAAACTTCGAGCCCCAGCATTTT CASSYTQNFEPQHF